This T cell receptor (beta chain) was captured in a study of T cells after somatic rescue of genetic block. From germline, CDR1 is SGHRS and CDR2 YFSETQ. The CDR3 spans 13 residues. With 4 bases clipped from V and 5 bases from J, the junction kept 3 bases outside the gene matches. Generated by immunoSEQ multiplex PCR, the TCRdb table keeps only in-frame clones and is missing some. Here the sample spans some 70,000 clones, around 90% being singletons. The receptor's source is a man aged 25-45 years. This sequence joins TRBV5-1 and TRBJ2-1; TRBD2 matches 7 bases. The sequenced material came from peripheral blood mononuclear cells (PBMCs). For the CDR3, the DNA is TGCGCCAGCAGCCAGGGAGGGGACAATGAGCAGTTCTTC. This translates into CASSQGGDNEQFF.